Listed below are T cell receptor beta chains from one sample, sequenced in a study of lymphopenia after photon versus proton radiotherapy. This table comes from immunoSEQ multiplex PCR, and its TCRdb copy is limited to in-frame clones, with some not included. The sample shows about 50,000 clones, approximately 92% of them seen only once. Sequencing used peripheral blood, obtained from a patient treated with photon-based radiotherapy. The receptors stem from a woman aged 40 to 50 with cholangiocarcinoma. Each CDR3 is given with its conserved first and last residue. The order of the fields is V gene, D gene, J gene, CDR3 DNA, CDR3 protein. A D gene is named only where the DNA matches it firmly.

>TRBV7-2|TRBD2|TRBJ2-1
TGTGCCAGCAGCTTCCTGCCGACTAGCGGTTACAATGAGCAGTTCTTC
CASSFLPTSGYNEQFF
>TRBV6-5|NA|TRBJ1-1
TGTGCCAGCAGGACCGACCAGGGGTTCTACACTGAAGCTTTCTTT
CASRTDQGFYTEAFF
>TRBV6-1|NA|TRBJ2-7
TGTGCCAGCAGTGGCCTTAGGGGTAGCGGAAGCTCCTACGAGCAGTACTTC
CASSGLRGSGSSYEQYF
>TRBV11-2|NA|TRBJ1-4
TGTGCCAGCAGCTTACGCGGATACCCTAATGAAAAACTGTTTTTT
CASSLRGYPNEKLFF
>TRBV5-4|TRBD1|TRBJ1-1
TGTGCCAGCAGCTTGGGGGGACAGGGGGCGACCGGCACTGAAGCTTTCTTT
CASSLGGQGATGTEAFF
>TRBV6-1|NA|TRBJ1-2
TGTGCCAGCTTCAATGGGGCAGAATTCTATGGCTACACCTTC
CASFNGAEFYGYTF
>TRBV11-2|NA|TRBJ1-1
TGTGCCAGCAGCTTAGGACAGAACACTGAAGCTTTCTTT
CASSLGQNTEAFF
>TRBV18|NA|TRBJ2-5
TGTGCCAGCTCACCGTTGCAGGGTTTGAAAGAGACCCAGTACTTC
CASSPLQGLKETQYF
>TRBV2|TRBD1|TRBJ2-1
TGTGCCAGCAGTCGGGACAGGACGGTCAATGAGCAGTTCTTC
CASSRDRTVNEQFF
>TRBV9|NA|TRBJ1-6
TGTGCCAGCAGCGTACGGGACGATTATAATTCACCCCTCCACTTT
CASSVRDDYNSPLHF
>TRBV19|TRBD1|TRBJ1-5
TGTGCCAGTAGGAAAGACAGGGGTGATCAGCCCCAGCATTTT
CASRKDRGDQPQHF
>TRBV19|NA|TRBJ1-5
TGTGCCAGTAGTGCCCGTTCCAGGGGCTTAAACCAGCCCCAGCATTTT
CASSARSRGLNQPQHF
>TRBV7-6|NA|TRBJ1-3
TGTGCCAGCAGTTCATCGGGGGGTGCTGGAAACACCATATATTTT
CASSSSGGAGNTIYF
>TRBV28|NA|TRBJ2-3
TGTGCCAGCACCCCCGGGGGGCTCCGCTACACAGATACGCAGTATTTT
CASTPGGLRYTDTQYF
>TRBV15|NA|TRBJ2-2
TGTGCCACCAGCAGAGGGGCAGGGAGGACCGGGGAGCTGTTTTTT
CATSRGAGRTGELFF
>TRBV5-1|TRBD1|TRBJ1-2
TGCGCCAGCAGCCCGGACAGGGAATATGGCTACACCTTC
CASSPDREYGYTF
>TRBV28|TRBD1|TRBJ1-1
TGTGCCAGCAATACCAGGGGGACAACGAACACTGAAGCTTTCTTT
CASNTRGTTNTEAFF